These 15 T cell receptor beta chains originate from one sample sequenced in a study of tumour-infiltrating T cells in Burkitt lymphoma. The table came from immunoSEQ multiplex PCR; TCRdb's copy has only in-frame clones and leaves some out. The repertoire holds 15,000 or so clones, approximately 28% seen once, with about 6% in the top ten. Specimen: tumor tissue. The receptors were sampled from a human donor with diffuse large B-cell lymphoma.

The V and J genes are TRBV10-2 and TRBJ2-1; 8 positions agree with TRBD2. The J segment lost 1 base and the V segment lost 6 bases, leaving 5 bases of the junction unmatched. The CDR3 sequence is 15 residues long. Looked up from germline, CDR1 is WSHSY and CDR2 is SAAADI. The CDR3 sequence is CASRYQRESYNEQFF. In DNA, the CDR3 is TGCGCCAGCAGGTACCAGCGGGAGTCCTACAATGAGCAGTTCTTC.

The CDR3 coding sequence is TGTGCCAGCAGAGGCCGGGACAGGGGAGGGCAAGAGACCCAGTACTTC. Encoded protein: CASRGRDRGGQETQYF. The chain couples TRBV7-9 to TRBJ2-5, with 10 bases matching TRBD1. The CDR3 is made up of 16 amino acids. CDR1 SEHNR and CDR2 FQNEAQ come from the germline V gene (reference sequence). Trimming removed 6 bases from V and 2 bases from J; junction bases left unmatched: 9.

This clone is judged medium-sized. The chain links TRBV2 to TRBJ2-2, with 9 bases that match TRBD1. Germline V gene lookup returns CDR1 SNHLY and CDR2 FYNNEI. The junction had 8 bases not matched to a gene; V was cut back by 7 bases and J by 2 bases. CDR3 length: 16 residues. CDR3 loop: CASTRDRARNTGELFF. The CDR3 coding sequence is TGTGCCAGCACTCGGGACAGGGCGAGAAACACCGGGGAGCTGTTTTTT. Drawing the rest from reference TRBV2 and TRBJ2-2, the complete variable domain is EPEVTQTPSHQVTQMGQEVILRCVPISNHLYFYWYRQILGQKVEFLVSFYNNEISEKSEIFDDQFSVERPDGSNFTLKIRSTKLEDSAMYFCASTRDRARNTGELFFGEGSRLTVL.

The gene calls are TRBV6-6 and TRBJ2-5; no reliable D call. Near its end, the DNA agrees better with TRBJ2-7, so the J call may be wrong. The CDR3 covers 14 residues. CDR1 and CDR2 (germline): MNHNY, SVGAGI (reference sequence). CDR3 protein: CASSYSGFSYEQYF. The DNA of the CDR3 is TGTGCCAGCAGTTACTCGGGGTTCTCCTACGAGCAGTACTTC.

The genes are TRBV13 and TRBJ2-1; tentatively, D is TRBD1 (6 bases). Trimming left V 5 bases short and J 7 bases short, with 18 bases between. This CDR3 is built from 15 residues. Per germline, CDR1 PRHDT and CDR2 FYEKMQ (reference sequence). CDR3 residues: CASSPRTARANEQFF. The CDR3 DNA follows: TGTGCCAGCAGCCCCAGGACAGCCAGAGCGAATGAGCAGTTCTTC.

The CDR3: CSARQNTEAFF. As DNA, the CDR3 is TGCAGTGCTAGACAGAACACTGAAGCTTTCTTT. The V call is TRBV20-1, the J call TRBJ1-1; D gene unclear. Between the trimmed V and J ends, which lost 2 bases and 1 base, there was a span of 2 bases. The CDR3 runs to 11 residues. Germline lookup yields CDR1 DFQATT and CDR2 SNEGSKA (reference sequence).

In its sample, this clone was seen a few times. The chain links TRBV7-7 to TRBJ2-2; D is undetermined. The CDR3 length is 13 residues. V shed 8 bases and J shed 1 base, with 8 bases lying between them. From germline, CDR1 is SSHAT and CDR2 FNYEAQ (reference sequence). The CDR3 is CASGLGNTGELFF. The CDR3 bases are TGTGCCAGCGGCCTTGGGAACACCGGGGAGCTGTTTTTT.

The rearrangement uses TRBV7-8 and TRBJ2-7; TRBD2 aligns across 10 bases. The germline V gene encodes CDR1 SGHVS and CDR2 FQNEAQ. The CDR3 sequence is 17 residues long. The V segment lost 0 bases and the J segment 6 bases; nucleotides outside the gene matches: 11. DNA of the CDR3: TGTGCCAGCAGCTTAGCGGGGGCGACTAGCGGGTTGGGCGAGCAGTACTTC. This sequence encodes CASSLAGATSGLGEQYF.

The CDR3 protein is CASSSTVAGSNQPQHF. CDR3 DNA sequence: TGTGCCAGCAGCTCAACAGTAGCGGGTAGCAATCAGCCCCAGCATTTT. This chain links TRBV7-8 with TRBJ1-5; D is unresolved. The CDR3 consists of 16 residues. Germline lookup yields CDR1 SGHVS and CDR2 FQNEAQ. With 4 bases removed from V and 0 bases from J, the gap between germline ends came to 13 bases.

In its sample, this clone was seen a few times. The rearrangement links TRBV5-6 to TRBJ1-6; D uncertain. The CDR3 totals 14 residues. The V and J ends lost 0 bases and 4 bases respectively, with 5 bases between them. From germline, CDR1 is SGHDT and CDR2 YYEEEE. Here the CDR3 reads CASSLGPYNSPLHF. As DNA, the CDR3 is TGTGCCAGCAGCTTGGGACCTTATAATTCACCCCTCCACTTT.

This clone appeared a few times. The chain employs TRBV5-4 and TRBJ2-7, with 9 bases lining up with TRBD1. This CDR3 spans 15 amino acids. CDR1 is SGHNT and CDR2 is YYREEE in the germline V gene (reference sequence). The ends lost 2 bases at V and 1 base at J; junction bases unmatched: 4. The CDR3 sequence: CASSFPDRGSYEQYF. CDR3 coding DNA: TGTGCCAGCAGCTTCCCTGACAGGGGGTCCTACGAGCAGTACTTC.

This clone has more than one count but fewer than ten. V gene TRBV2 combines with J gene TRBJ1-2, with a tentative D call TRBD1 (6 bases). Germline V CDR1 and CDR2: SNHLY, FYNNEI. The V end was cut by 7 bases, the J end by 4 bases, with 19 bases between. The CDR3 runs 15 residues. The CDR3 spells CASKEREDRPYGYTF. The CDR3 nucleotides read TGTGCCAGCAAGGAGCGGGAAGACAGGCCCTATGGCTACACCTTC.

This clone was found a few times. This chain links TRBV25-1 with TRBJ1-4; TRBD1 agrees at 9 bases. The junction had 4 bases not matched to a gene; V was cut back by 6 bases and J by 8 bases. Germline V gene data show CDR1 as MGHDK and CDR2 as SYGVNS. The CDR3 is 13 residues long. The CDR3 protein is CASRQGAWEKLFF. The CDR3 DNA reads TGTGCCAGCAGACAGGGGGCTTGGGAAAAACTGTTTTTT.

This clone was seen a handful of times. The V and J genes are TRBV7-9 and TRBJ2-2; no clear D. The CDR3 length is 16 residues. Deletions cut 3 bases from V and 3 bases from J, with 14 bases between. Germline CDR1 SEHNR, CDR2 FQNEAQ (reference sequence). The DNA for the CDR3 is TGTGCCAGCAGCTTCCCCTCTGGGATGGACACCGGGGAGCTGTTTTTT. Translating it yields CASSFPSGMDTGELFF.

This clone came up a few times. V usage is TRBV2 and J usage is TRBJ2-5; D gene ambiguous. The CDR3 runs to 13 residues. V lost 2 bases and J 2 bases, leaving 6 bases between the germline ends. The germline gives CDR1 SNHLY, CDR2 FYNNEI. The CDR3 here is CASSELVQETQYF. Written as DNA, the CDR3 is TGTGCCAGCAGTGAACTAGTTCAAGAGACCCAGTACTTC.